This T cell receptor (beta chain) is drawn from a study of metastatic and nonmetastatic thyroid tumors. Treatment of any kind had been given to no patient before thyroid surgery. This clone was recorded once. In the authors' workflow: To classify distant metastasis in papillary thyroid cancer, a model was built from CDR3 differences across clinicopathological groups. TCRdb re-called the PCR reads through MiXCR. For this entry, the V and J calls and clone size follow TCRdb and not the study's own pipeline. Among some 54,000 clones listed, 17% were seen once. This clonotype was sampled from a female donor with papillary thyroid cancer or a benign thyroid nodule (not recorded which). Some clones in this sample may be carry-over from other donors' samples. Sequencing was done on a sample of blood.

The CDR3 loop is CASSKLLSGGSSYNEQFF. CDR3 coding DNA: TGTGCCAGTAGTAAGTTACTATCGGGAGGGAGCTCCTACAATGAGCAGTTCTTC. The rearrangement links TRBV19 to TRBJ2-1; TRBD2 aligns across 8 bases. The CDR3 is made up of 18 amino acids. Unmatched junction bases numbered 11, after V lost 4 bases and J lost 0 bases. CDR1 LNHDA and CDR2 SQIVND come from the germline V gene (reference sequence).